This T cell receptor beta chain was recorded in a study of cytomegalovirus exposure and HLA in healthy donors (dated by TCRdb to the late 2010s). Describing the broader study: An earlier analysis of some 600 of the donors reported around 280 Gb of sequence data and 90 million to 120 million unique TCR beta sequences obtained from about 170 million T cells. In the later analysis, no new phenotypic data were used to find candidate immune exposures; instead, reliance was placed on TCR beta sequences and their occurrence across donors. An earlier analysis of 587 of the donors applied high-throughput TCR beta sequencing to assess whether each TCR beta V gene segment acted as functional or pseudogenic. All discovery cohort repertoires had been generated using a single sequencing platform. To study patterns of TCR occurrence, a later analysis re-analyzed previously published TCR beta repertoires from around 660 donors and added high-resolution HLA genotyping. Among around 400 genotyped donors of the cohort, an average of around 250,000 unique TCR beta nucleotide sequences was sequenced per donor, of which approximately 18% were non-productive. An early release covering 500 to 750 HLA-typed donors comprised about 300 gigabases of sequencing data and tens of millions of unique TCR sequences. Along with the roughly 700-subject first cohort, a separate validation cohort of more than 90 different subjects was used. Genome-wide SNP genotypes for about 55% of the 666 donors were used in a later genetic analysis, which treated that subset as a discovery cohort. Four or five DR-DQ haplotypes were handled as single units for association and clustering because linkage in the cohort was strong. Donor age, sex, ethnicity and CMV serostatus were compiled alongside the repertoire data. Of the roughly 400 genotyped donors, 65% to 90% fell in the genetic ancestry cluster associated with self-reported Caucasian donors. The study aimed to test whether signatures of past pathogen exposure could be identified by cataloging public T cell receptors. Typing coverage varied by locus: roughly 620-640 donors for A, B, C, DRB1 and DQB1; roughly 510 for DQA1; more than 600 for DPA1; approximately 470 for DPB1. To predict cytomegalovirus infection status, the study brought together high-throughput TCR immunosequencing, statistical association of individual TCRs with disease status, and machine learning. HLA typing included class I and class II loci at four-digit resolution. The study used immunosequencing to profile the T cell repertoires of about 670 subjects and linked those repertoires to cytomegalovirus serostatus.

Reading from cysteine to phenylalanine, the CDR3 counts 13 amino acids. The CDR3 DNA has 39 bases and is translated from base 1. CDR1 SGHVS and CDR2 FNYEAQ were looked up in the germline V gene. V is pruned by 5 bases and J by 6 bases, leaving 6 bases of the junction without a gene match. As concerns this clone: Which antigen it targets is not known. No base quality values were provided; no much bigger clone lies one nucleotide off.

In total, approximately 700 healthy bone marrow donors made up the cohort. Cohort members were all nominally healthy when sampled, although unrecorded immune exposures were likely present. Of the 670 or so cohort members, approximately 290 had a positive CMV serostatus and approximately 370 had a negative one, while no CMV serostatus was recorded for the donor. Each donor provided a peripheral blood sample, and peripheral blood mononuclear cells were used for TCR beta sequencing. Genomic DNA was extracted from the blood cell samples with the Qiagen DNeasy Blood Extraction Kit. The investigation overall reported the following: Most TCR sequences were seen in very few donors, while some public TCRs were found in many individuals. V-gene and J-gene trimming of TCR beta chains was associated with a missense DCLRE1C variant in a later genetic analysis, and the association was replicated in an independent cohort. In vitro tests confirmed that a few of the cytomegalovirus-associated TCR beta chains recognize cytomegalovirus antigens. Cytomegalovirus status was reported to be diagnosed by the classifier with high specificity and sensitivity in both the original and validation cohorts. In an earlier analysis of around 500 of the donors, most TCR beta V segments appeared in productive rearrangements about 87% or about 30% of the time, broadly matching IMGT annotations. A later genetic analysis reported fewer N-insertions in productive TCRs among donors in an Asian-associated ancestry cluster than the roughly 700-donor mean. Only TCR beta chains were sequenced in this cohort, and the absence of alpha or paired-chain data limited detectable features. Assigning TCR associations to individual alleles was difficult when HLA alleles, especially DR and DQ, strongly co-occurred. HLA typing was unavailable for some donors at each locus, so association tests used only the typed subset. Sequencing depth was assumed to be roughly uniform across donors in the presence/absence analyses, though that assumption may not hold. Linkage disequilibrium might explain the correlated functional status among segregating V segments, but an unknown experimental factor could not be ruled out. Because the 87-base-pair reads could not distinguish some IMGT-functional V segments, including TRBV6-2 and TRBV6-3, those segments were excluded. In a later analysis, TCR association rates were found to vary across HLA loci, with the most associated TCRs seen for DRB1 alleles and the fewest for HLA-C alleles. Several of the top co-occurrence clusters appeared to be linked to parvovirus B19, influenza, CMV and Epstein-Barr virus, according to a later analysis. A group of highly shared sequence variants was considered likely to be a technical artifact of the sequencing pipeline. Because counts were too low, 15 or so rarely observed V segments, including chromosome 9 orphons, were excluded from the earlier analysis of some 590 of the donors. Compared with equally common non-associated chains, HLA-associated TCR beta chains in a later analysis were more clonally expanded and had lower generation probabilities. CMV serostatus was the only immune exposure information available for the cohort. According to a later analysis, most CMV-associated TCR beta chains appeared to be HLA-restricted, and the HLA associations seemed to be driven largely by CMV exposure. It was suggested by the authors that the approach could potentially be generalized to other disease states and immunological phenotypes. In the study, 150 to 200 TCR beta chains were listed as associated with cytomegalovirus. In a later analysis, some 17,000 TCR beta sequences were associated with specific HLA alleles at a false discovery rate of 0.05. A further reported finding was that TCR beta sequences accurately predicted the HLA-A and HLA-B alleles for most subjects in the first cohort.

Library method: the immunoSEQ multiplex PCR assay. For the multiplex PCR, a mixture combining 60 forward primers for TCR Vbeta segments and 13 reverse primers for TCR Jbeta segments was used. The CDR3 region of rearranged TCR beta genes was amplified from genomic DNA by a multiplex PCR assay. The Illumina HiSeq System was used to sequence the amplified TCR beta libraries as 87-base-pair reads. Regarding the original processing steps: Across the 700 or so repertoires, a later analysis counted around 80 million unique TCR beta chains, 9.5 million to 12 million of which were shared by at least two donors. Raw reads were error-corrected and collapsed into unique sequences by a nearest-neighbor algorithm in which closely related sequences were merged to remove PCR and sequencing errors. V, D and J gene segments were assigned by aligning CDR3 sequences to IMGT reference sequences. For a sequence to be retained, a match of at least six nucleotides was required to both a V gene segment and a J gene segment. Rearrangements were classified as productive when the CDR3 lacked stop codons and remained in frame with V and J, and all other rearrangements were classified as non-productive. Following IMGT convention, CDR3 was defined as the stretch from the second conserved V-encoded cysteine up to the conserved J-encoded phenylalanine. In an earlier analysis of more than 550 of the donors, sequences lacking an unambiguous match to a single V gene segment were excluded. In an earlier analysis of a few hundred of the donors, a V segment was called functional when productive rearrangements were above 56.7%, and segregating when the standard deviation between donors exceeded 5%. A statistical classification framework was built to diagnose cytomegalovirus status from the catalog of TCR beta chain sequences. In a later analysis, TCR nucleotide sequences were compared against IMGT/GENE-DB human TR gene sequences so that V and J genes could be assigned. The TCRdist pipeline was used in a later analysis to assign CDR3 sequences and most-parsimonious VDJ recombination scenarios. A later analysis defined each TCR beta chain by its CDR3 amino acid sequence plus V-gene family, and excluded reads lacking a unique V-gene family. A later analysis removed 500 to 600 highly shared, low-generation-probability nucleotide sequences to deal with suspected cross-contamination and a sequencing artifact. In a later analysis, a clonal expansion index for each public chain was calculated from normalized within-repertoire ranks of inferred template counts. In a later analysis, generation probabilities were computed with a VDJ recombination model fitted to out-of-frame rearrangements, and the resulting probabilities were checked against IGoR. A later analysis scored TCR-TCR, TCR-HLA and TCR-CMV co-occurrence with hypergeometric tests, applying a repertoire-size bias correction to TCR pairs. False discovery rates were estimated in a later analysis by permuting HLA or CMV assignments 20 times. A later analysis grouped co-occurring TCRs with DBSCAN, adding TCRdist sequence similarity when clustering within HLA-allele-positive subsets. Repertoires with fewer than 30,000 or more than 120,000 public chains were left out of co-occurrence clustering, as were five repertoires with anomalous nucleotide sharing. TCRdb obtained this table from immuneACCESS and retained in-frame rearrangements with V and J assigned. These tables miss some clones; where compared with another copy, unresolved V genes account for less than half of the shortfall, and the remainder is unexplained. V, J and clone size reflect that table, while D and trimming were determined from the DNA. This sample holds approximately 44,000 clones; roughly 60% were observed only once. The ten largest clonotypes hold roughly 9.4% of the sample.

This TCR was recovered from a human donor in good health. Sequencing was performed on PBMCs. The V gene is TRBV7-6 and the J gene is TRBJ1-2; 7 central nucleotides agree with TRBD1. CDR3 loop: CASSQDRVNGYTF. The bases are TGTGCCAGCAGCCAAGACAGGGTAAATGGCTACACCTTC.